Sequencing of this T cell receptor beta chain was carried out in a study of blood T cell repertoires in COVID-19. Across the whole study: The origin of the acute and convalescent COVID-19 samples was the United States, Italy and Spain. Sources were T cells, B-cell-depleted T cells, or PBMCs; the material itself was cDNA or gDNA.

Living in about 25 US areas, the participants were between roughly 18 and 90 years of age. A COVID-19 case had been met by exposed participants during the 2 weeks before study entry. TCRdb's table, derived via immunoSEQ multiplex PCR, lists solely in-frame clones and lacks some. This sample carries over 200,000 clones, approximately 88% of them seen once, and the ten largest clones take around 3.7%. The specimen sequenced was PBMCs or T cells enriched from blood (not recorded which). The clonotype comes from a woman aged 25 to 39 who had been exposed to COVID-19.

Here the CDR3 reads CASLMGQVWGEQYF. Written as DNA, the CDR3 is TGTGCCAGCCTGATGGGACAGGTATGGGGCGAGCAGTACTTC. V usage is TRBV6-5 and J usage is TRBJ2-7, with 8 bases fitting TRBD1. Germline V gene lookup returns CDR1 MNHEY and CDR2 SVGAGI. Trimming took 8 bases from V and 6 from J; bases not matched to a gene: 12. CDR3 length: 14 amino acids.